This T cell receptor beta chain appears in the sequencing data of a study of blood T cell repertoires in COVID-19. Whole-study context: Collection of acute and convalescent COVID-19 samples took place in the United States, Italy and Spain. The cDNA or gDNA used as material had been derived from T cells, B-cell-depleted T cells, or PBMCs.

The table lists this clone with a few counts. Germline-derived CDR1 and CDR2 are KGHSH and LQKENI. CDR3 length: 16 residues. V was clipped by 0 bases and J by 5 bases, with 16 bases between them. In the source study's methods: Reference gene primer amplification yielded estimated nucleated cell counts. Generated by immunoSEQ multiplex PCR, the TCRdb table keeps only in-frame clones and is missing some. D and trimming were read from the DNA, whereas the V and J calls and clone size are those reported in that table. The sample records some 220,000 clones, about 85% being singletons. The chain recombines TRBV18 with TRBJ2-5, with no clear D. The sequence came from a woman aged 55-69 years who had recovered from COVID-19. Sequences were obtained from peripheral blood. This chain's CDR3 is CASSPPPTWPRETQYF. As DNA, the CDR3 is TGTGCCAGCTCACCACCTCCGACTTGGCCTAGGGAGACCCAGTACTTC.